This TCR beta chain was profiled in a study of shared clonotypes between healthy human individuals. At the level of the study: Three plates each covered CD4 naive and memory; CD8 naive two, CD8 memory one.

In the naive CD8 group, cells lacked CD45RO and were positively selected for CCR7, so terminally differentiated effector memory CD45RA+ cells were left out. Germline CDR1 and CDR2: SEHNR and FQNEAQ (reference sequence). The CDR3 runs 14 residues. The junction had 4 bases not matched to a gene; V was cut back by 5 bases and J by 2 bases. The protocol was immunoSEQ multiplex PCR, while the TCRdb copy is restricted to in-frame clones and leaves out a portion. Of about 580,000 clones listed, 95% to 98% are singletons. What was sequenced was naive CD8+ T cells sorted from blood. V usage is TRBV7-9 and J usage is TRBJ2-7, with 9 nucleotides matching TRBD1. This sequence was found in a man aged 30-40 years in good health. The CDR3 region is CASSTDRGPYEQYF. CDR3 DNA sequence: TGTGCCAGCAGCACGGACAGGGGACCCTACGAGCAGTACTTC.